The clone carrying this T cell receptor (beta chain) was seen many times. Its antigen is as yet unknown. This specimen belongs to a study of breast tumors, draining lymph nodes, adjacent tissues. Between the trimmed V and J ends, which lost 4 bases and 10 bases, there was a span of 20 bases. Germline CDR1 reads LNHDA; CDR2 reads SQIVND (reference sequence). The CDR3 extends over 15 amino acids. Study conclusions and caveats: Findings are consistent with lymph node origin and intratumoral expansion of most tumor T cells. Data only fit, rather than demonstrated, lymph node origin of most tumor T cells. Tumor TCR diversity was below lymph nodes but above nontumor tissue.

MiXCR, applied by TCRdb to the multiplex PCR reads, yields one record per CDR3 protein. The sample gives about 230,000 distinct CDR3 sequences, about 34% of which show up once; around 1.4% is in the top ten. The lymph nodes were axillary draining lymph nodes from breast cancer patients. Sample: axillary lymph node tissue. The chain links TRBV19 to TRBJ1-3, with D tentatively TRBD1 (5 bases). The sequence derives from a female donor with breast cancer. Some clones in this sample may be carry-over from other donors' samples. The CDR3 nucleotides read TGTGCCAGTAGTACGGGACTCCCGAGCTCTGGAACCATATATTTT. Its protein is CASSTGLPSSGTIYF. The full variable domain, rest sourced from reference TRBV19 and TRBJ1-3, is DGGITQSPKYLFRKEGQNVTLSCEQNLNHDAMYWYRQDPGQGLRLIYYSQIVNDFQKGDIAEGYSVSREKKESFPLTVTSAQKNPTAFYLCASSTGLPSSGTIYFGEGSWLTVV.